These 22 T cell receptor beta chains were all obtained from the same sample, sequenced in a study of response to subunit inactivated influenza vaccine. TCRdb called the RT-PCR reads again in MiXCR, with one record for every CDR3 protein. The sample lists under 200,000 distinct CDR3 sequences, approximately 11% occurring once. The sample consisted of non-naive T cells sorted from PBMCs, taken 45 days after vaccination. The origin of the receptors is a man aged 50 to 60 who received an inactivated influenza vaccine.

The rearrangement joins TRBV20-1 to TRBJ2-7, with 14 bases that match TRBD2. The CDR3 length is 14 residues. CDR1 is DFQATT and CDR2 is SNEGSKA in the germline V gene (reference sequence). With 5 bases clipped from V and 7 bases from J, the junction kept 7 bases outside the gene matches. CDR3 sequence (DNA): TGCAGTGCTGCGGGACTAGCGGGAGTGCGGGAGCAGTACTTC. It translates to CSAAGLAGVREQYF.

The gene calls are TRBV20-1 and TRBJ1-1; 10 nucleotides align to TRBD1. V lost 1 base to trimming and J lost 3 bases; unmatched junction nucleotides: 8. The CDR3 totals 16 residues. Germline V CDR1 and CDR2: DFQATT, SNEGSKA (reference sequence). The CDR3 nucleotides are TGCAGTGCTAGAGTCGACAGGGGGCTGGTGTACACTGAAGCTTTCTTT. Translating gives CSARVDRGLVYTEAFF.

This clonotype was counted at least ten times. This chain links TRBV4-1 with TRBJ2-7; D not resolved. The CDR3 has 15 residues. The V end lost 1 base, the J end lost 3 bases, and 13 bases lay between the germline ends. Germline V CDR1 and CDR2: MGHRA, YSYEKL. The CDR3 is CASSQVPSGSYEQYF. CDR3 sequence (DNA): TGCGCCAGCAGCCAAGTCCCTTCTGGAAGCTACGAGCAGTACTTC.

This rearrangement joins TRBV7-8 to TRBJ2-3, with 13 nucleotides matching TRBD2. The CDR3 covers 16 residues. Trimming took 5 bases from V and 5 from J; bases not matched to a gene: 7. CDR1 is SGHVS and CDR2 is FQNEAQ in the germline V gene. The CDR3 DNA follows: TGTGCCAGCAGCCTCCGGACTAGCGGGAGCCGAGATACGCAGTATTTT. Protein sequence: CASSLRTSGSRDTQYF.

Ten or more counts support this clonotype. The chain recombines TRBV20-1 with TRBJ2-3; D is uncertain. CDR3 length: 10 amino acids. The V and J ends lost 6 bases and 6 bases respectively, with 7 bases between them. Per germline, CDR1 DFQATT and CDR2 SNEGSKA (reference sequence). CDR3 amino acids: CSAWADTQYF. The DNA for the CDR3 is TGCAGTGCGTGGGCCGATACGCAGTATTTT.

The rearrangement joins TRBV19 to TRBJ2-5, with 9 nucleotides matching TRBD1. CDR3 length: 14 residues. V shed 3 bases, J shed 7 bases, and the junction held 6 bases outside the gene matches. From germline, CDR1 is LNHDA and CDR2 SQIVND (reference sequence). CDR3 protein: CASSIPGTGTTQYF. CDR3 DNA: TGTGCCAGTAGTATTCCCGGGACAGGGACGACCCAGTACTTC.

The chain recombines TRBV7-8 with TRBJ2-5, with 9 bases identical to TRBD2. Germline values: CDR1 SGHVS, CDR2 FQNEAQ. The CDR3 contains 14 residues. V shed 4 bases and J 4 bases; nucleotides not matched to a gene: 4. The CDR3, as DNA: TGTGCCAGCAGCTGGATGACTAGCGGAGAGACCCAGTACTTC. It codes for CASSWMTSGETQYF.

This clonotype is medium-sized within its sample. The V and J genes are TRBV4-3 and TRBJ2-3; no clear D. The germline V gene encodes CDR1 LGHNA and CDR2 YSLEER. This CDR3 is built from 16 residues. Deletions cut 3 bases from V and 1 base from J, with 14 bases between. This CDR3 is CASSQDLIWGTDTQYF. CDR3 coding DNA: TGCGCCAGCAGCCAGGATTTAATATGGGGCACAGATACGCAGTATTTT.

Ten or more counts support this clonotype. The chain employs TRBV28 and TRBJ1-2; no firm D call. CDR3 size: 12 residues. The V gene lost 7 bases and the J gene lost 2 bases, with 8 bases spanning the gap. CDR1 is MDHEN, CDR2 SYDVKM, per germline. The CDR3 protein is CASIERNYGYTF. In nucleotides, the CDR3 is TGTGCCAGCATTGAAAGAAACTATGGCTACACCTTC.

Many counts were recorded for this clonotype. This chain links TRBV5-1 with TRBJ2-1; D possibly uses TRBD1 or TRBD2 (5 bases each). The CDR3 contains 14 residues. V lost 5 bases and J lost 5, with 14 bases in between. CDR1 SGHRS and CDR2 YFSETQ come from the germline V gene. The CDR3 coding sequence is TGCGCCAGCAGACCGGGACGGACGAACAATGAGCAGTTCTTC. The encoded protein is CASRPGRTNNEQFF.

This clonotype was observed a few times. The rearrangement uses TRBV10-3 and TRBJ2-1; TRBD2 agrees at 9 bases. CDR1 and CDR2 (germline): ENHRY, SYGVKD. CDR3 length equals 16 residues. The ends lost 3 bases at V and 2 bases at J; junction bases unmatched: 5. CDR3 bases: TGTGCCATCAGTGACGTGACTAGCGGACCCTACAATGAGCAGTTCTTC. Protein sequence: CAISDVTSGPYNEQFF.

The gene calls are TRBV28 and TRBJ2-7; D uncertain. Trimming stripped 8 bases from V and 3 bases from J, with 8 bases between. CDR3 length equals 11 residues. Germline V gives CDR1 MDHEN, CDR2 SYDVKM. The CDR3 DNA sequence: TGTGCCAGCGGTCGGAACTACGAGCAGTACTTC. Translating gives CASGRNYEQYF.

This clonotype was recorded a few times. The chain recombines TRBV20-1 with TRBJ1-2, with TRBD1 matching over 9 bases. The CDR3 runs to 13 residues. V shed 2 bases and J 8 bases; nucleotides not matched to a gene: 6. Germline V lookup: CDR1 DFQATT, CDR2 SNEGSKA (reference sequence). CDR3 coding DNA: TGCAGTGCTAGACACACAGGGGGCCACGGCTACACCTTC. Translating it yields CSARHTGGHGYTF.

V usage is TRBV20-1 and J usage is TRBJ2-3, with TRBD2 as a possible D gene (6 bases). Germline assignment: CDR1 DFQATT and CDR2 SNEGSKA (reference sequence). V lost 1 base, J lost 2 bases, and 13 bases lay in between. This CDR3 comprises 15 residues. The CDR3 region has the DNA TGCAGTGCTAGAGGTGTGGGAGGAGCCACAGATACGCAGTATTTT. Protein sequence: CSARGVGGATDTQYF.

This clonotype was recorded at least ten times. This rearrangement joins TRBV7-9 to TRBJ1-1; TRBD1 agrees at 9 bases. The CDR3 is 17 amino acids. From germline, CDR1 is SEHNR and CDR2 FQNEAQ (reference sequence). J gave up 1 base and V 0 bases, and 6 bases lay outside the gene matches. The CDR3: CASSLAWGQGTNTEAFF. CDR3 bases: TGTGCCAGCAGCTTAGCTTGGGGACAGGGCACGAACACTGAAGCTTTCTTT.

This clonotype was observed a few times. This chain connects TRBV11-1 to TRBJ2-7; 7 nucleotides agree with TRBD1. CDR1 is SGHAT, CDR2 FQDESV, per germline (reference sequence). This CDR3 is built from 14 residues. V lost 4 bases and J lost 3; bases outside the gene matches: 6. Here the CDR3 DNA reads TGTGCCAGCAGCTCCATGGCAGGGGGCTACGAGCAGTACTTC. Its protein product is CASSSMAGGYEQYF.

The chain recombines TRBV4-2 with TRBJ2-7; no reliable D call. V was pared by 1 base and J by 0 bases, with 13 bases between. Germline assignment: CDR1 LGHNA and CDR2 YNFKEQ. There are 16 residues in the CDR3. CDR3 DNA: TGTGCCAGCAGCCAAGGCTCGACGCGGACCTCCTACGAGCAGTACTTC. Its translation is CASSQGSTRTSYEQYF.

The chain employs TRBV10-3 and TRBJ1-6; D ambiguous. The V and J ends lost 8 bases and 10 bases respectively, with 12 bases between them. Germline CDR1 reads ENHRY; CDR2 reads SYGVKD. The CDR3 has 12 residues. This CDR3 reads CAIGYSSSPLHF. DNA for the CDR3: TGTGCCATCGGTTACAGCTCGTCACCCCTCCACTTT.

The rearrangement joins TRBV5-1 to TRBJ1-1; the D gene is possibly TRBD1 (5 bases). Trimming took 1 base from V and 3 from J, leaving 13 bases between them. The CDR3 sequence is 15 residues long. CDR1 is SGHRS, CDR2 YFSETQ, per germline. The CDR3 is CASSLRRGGDTEAFF. The CDR3, as DNA: TGCGCCAGCAGCTTGCGGCGGGGAGGGGACACTGAAGCTTTCTTT.

This clonotype was counted between two and nine times. The chain recombines TRBV20-1 with TRBJ2-3; D possibly corresponds to TRBD2 (5 bases). The ends were cut back, 8 bases at V and 4 bases at J, with 13 bases in the middle. Germline lookup yields CDR1 DFQATT and CDR2 SNEGSKA (reference sequence). This CDR3 contains 12 residues. CDR3 region: CSSRVGADTQYF. CDR3 DNA: TGCAGTTCCCGGGTGGGAGCAGATACGCAGTATTTT.

The sample holds a few counts of this clonotype. This sequence joins TRBV28 and TRBJ2-1; D gene ambiguous. The germline CDR1 and CDR2 sequences are MDHEN and SYDVKM. Trimming removed 6 bases at V and 8 bases at J, with 11 bases between. This CDR3 has 12 residues. Here the CDR3 reads CASSPTRHEQFF. The CDR3 bases are TGTGCCAGCAGCCCAACCAGACATGAGCAGTTCTTC.

This clonotype appeared a few times. V and J are TRBV9 and TRBJ2-1; TRBD2 might be the D (7 bases). The germline V gene encodes CDR1 SGDLS and CDR2 YYNGEE. The CDR3 sequence is 15 residues long. Trimming pared 0 bases from V and 5 bases from J, leaving 12 bases between. The chain's CDR3 is CASSVGRGGNNEQFF. CDR3 nucleotide sequence: TGTGCCAGCAGCGTAGGGAGGGGGGGAAACAATGAGCAGTTCTTC.